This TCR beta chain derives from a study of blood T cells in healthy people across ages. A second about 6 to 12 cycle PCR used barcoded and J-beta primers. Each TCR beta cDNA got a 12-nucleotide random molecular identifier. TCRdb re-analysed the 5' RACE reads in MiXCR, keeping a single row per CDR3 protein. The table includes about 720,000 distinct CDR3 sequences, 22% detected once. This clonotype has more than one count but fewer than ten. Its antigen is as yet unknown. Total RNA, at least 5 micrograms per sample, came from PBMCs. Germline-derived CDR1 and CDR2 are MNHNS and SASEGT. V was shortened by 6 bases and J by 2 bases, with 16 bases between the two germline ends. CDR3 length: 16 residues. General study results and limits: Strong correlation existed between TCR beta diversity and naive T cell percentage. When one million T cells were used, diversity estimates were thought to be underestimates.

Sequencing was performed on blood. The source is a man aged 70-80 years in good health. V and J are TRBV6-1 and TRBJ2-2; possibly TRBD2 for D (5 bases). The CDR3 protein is CASRRTGVSNTGELFF. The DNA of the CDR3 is TGTGCCAGCAGGCGGACTGGGGTTTCCAACACCGGGGAGCTGTTTTTT.